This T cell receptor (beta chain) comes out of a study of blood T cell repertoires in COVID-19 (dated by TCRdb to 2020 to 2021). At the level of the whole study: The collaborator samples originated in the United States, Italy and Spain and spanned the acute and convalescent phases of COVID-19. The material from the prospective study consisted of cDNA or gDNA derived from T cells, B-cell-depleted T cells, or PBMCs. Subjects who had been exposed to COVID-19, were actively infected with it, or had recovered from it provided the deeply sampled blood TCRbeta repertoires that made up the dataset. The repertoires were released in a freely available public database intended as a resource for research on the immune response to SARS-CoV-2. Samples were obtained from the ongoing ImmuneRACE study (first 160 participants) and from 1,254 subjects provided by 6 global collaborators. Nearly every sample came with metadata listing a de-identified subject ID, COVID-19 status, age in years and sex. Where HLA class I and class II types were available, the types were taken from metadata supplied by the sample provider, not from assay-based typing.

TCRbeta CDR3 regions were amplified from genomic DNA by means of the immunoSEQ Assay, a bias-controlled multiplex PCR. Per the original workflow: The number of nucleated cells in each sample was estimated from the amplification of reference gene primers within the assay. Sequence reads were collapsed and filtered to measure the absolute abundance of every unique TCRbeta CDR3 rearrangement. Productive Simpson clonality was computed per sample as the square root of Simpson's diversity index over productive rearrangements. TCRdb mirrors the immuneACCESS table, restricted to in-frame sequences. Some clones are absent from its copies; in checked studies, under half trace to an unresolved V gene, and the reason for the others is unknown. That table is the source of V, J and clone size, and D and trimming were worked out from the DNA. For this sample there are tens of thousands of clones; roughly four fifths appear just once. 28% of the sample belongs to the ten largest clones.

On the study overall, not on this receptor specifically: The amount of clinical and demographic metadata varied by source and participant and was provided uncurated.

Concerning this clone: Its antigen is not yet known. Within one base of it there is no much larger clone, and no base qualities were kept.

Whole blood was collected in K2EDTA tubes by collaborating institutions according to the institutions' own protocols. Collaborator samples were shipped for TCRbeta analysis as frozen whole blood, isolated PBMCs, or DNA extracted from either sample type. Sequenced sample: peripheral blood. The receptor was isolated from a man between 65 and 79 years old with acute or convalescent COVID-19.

The CDR3 here reads CASRRTGSSAEAFF. DNA sequence: TGTGCCAGCAGACGCACAGGGTCCTCGGCTGAAGCTTTCTTT. The V and J genes are TRBV6-5 and TRBJ1-1, and perhaps TRBD1 as D gene, on 6 matching bases. The germline V gene gives CDR1 as MNHEY and CDR2 as SVGAGI. The CDR3 sequence holds 14 residues, the cysteine and phenylalanine included. This entry keeps only the CDR3 DNA: 42 bases, framed from base 1. Trimming removed 6 bases from V and 6 bases from J, leaving 17 bases between the germline ends.